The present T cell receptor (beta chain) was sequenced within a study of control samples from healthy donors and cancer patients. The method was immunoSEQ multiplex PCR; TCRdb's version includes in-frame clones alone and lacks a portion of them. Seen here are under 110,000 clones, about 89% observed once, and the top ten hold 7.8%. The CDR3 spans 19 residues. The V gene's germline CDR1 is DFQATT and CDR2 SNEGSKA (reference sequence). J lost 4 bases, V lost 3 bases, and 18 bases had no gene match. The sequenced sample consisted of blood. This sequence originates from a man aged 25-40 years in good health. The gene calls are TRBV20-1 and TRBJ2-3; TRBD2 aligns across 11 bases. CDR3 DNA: TGCAGTGCTAGTCTTCCCAATAGCGGGAGGGCCGGAGTTTCAGATACGCAGTATTTT. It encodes CSASLPNSGRAGVSDTQYF.